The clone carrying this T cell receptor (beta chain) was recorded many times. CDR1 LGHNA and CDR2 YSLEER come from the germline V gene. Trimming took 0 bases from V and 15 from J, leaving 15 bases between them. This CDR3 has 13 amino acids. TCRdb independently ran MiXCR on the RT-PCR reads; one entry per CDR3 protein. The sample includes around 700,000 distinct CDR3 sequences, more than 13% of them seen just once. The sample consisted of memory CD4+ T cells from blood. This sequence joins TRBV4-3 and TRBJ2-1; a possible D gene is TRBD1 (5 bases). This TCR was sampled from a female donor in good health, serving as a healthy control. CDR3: CASSQEGVVGPFF. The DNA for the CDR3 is TGCGCCAGCAGCCAAGAAGGGGTGGTGGGGCCGTTCTTC.